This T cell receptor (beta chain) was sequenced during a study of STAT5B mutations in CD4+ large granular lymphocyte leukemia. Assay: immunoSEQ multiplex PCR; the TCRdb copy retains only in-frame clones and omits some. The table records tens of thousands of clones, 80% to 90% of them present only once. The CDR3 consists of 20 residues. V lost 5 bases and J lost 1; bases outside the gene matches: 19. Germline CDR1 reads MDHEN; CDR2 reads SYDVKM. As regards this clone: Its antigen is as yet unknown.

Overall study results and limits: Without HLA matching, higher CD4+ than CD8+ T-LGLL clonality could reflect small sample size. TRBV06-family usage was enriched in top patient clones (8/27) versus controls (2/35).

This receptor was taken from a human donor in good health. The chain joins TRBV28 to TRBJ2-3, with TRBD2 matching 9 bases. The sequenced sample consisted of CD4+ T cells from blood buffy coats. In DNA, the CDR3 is TGTGCCAGCAGTAAGCCCCGGCTAGCGGGAAATAGCTATGGCACAGATACGCAGTATTTT. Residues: CASSKPRLAGNSYGTDTQYF.